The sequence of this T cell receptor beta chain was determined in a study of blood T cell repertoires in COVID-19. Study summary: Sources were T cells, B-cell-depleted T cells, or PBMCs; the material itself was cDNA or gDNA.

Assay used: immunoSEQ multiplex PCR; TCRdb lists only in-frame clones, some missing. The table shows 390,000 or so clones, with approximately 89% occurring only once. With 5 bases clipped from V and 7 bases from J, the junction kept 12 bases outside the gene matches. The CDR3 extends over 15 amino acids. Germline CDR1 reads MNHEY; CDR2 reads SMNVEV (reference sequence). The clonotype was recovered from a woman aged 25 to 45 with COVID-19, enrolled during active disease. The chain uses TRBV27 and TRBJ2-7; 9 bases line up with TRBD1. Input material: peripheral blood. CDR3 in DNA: TGTGCCAGCAGTGCCAACAGGGGGCCCATAGGGGAGCAGTACTTC. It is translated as CASSANRGPIGEQYF.